The 12 T cell receptor beta chains in this list originate from one sample, sequenced in a study of tumor and adjacent non-tumor tissue in lung cancer. Three rounds of nested PCR, following a modified ARM-PCR protocol, produced the TCRbeta library. TCRdb independently ran MiXCR on the multiplex PCR reads; one entry per CDR3 protein. The sample has under 150,000 distinct CDR3 sequences, 60% to 70% seen once. This sample's RNA came from whole unsorted tissue. Sequenced sample: lung tumor tissue. These receptors originate from a man aged 25-45 years with non-small cell lung cancer.

Remarks on this clonotype: A much larger clone is a single base away; this may be a read error. The rearrangement uses TRBV20-1 and TRBJ1-2, with 7 bases lining up with TRBD1. V gave up 1 base and J gave up 7 bases; unmatched junction bases: 3. The germline CDR1 and CDR2 sequences are DFQATT and SNEGSKA (reference sequence). The CDR3 has 12 residues. In DNA, the CDR3 is TGCAGTGCTAGAGGAGGGACAGTTGGCTACACCTTC. This encodes CSARGGTVGYTF.

This clonotype was picked up many times. This chain joins TRBV24-1 and TRBJ2-1; D might be TRBD1 (6 bases). The V end was cut by 5 bases, the J end by 8 bases, with 9 bases between. This CDR3 region has 12 residues. The germline gives CDR1 KGHDR, CDR2 SFDVKD. DNA of the CDR3: TGTGCCACCAGTGTTCAGGGGTATGAGCAGTTCTTC. Translation gives CATSVQGYEQFF.

A word on this clonotype: This may be a read error, as it is one base from a much larger clone. This chain uses TRBV29-1 with TRBJ2-1, with 7 positions matching TRBD1. CDR1 and CDR2 (germline): SQVTM, ANQGSEA. This CDR3 is 13 amino acids long. The CDR3 region is CSVDPGTANEQVF. CDR3 sequence (DNA): TGCAGCGTTGACCCTGGGACAGCCAATGAGCAGGTCTTC.

Turning to this clonotype: Given the absence of the conserved phenylalanine or tryptophan at the CDR3 end, a read error is likely. The gene calls are TRBV12-3 or TRBV12-4 and TRBJ1-5; the match to TRBD1 covers 9 bases. The length of the CDR3 is 14 residues. The CDR3, as DNA: TGTGCCAGCAGCCGGGGGACAGGGAAACAGCCACAGCATCTT. Translation gives CASSRGTGKQPQHL.

This clonotype has a single count. At one end, the junction sequence differs from germline, possibly due to a read error. V usage is TRBV10-2 and J usage is TRBJ1-6; TRBD1 matches 8 bases. The CDR3 loop spans 15 amino acids. Germline V gives CDR1 WSHSY, CDR2 SAAADI. The CDR3 protein is CASSQGADYSSPLYF. The CDR3 DNA reads TGCGCCAGCAGTCAGGGGGCCGATTATAGTTCACCCCTCTACTTT.

The table lists this clonotype with a count of one. A junction boundary mismatches the germline segment, possibly from a read error. The J gene is TRBJ2-1, the V gene TRBV12-3 or TRBV12-4; D perhaps matches TRBD2 (6 bases). The CDR3 totals 12 residues. CDR3 DNA sequence: TGTGCCAACAGTTTTTCGGGGGATGAGCAGTTCTTC. Translation: CANSFSGDEQFF.

With respect to this clonotype: Just one base apart from a much larger clone, this may be a read error. The gene calls are TRBV5-4 and TRBJ2-5, with D perhaps TRBD1 (6 bases). The length of the CDR3 is 12 residues. Germline V gene lookup returns CDR1 SGHNT and CDR2 YYREEE (reference sequence). The CDR3 sequence is CVSGEGGETQYF. In nucleotides, the CDR3 is TGTGTCTCCGGGGAAGGGGGAGAGACCCAGTACTTC.

This clonotype was counted a few times. Germline is not matched at one junction end, which may reflect a read error. J is TRBJ2-1 and V is TRBV20-1; 7 positions match TRBD2. The CDR3 contains 14 residues. Per germline, CDR1 DFQATT and CDR2 SNEGSKA (reference sequence). CDR3 residues: CSALAAGDHNEQIF. As DNA, the CDR3 is TGCAGTGCCCTGGCGGCGGGAGACCACAATGAGCAGATCTTC.

The chain carries TRBV7-3 and TRBJ2-3, with TRBD2 matching over 11 bases. Trimming took 2 bases from V and 8 from J; bases not matched to a gene: 9. This CDR3 has 16 amino acids. CDR1 is SGHTA and CDR2 is FQGTGA in the germline V gene. The CDR3 spells CASSLLAGGFAVTQYF. Here the CDR3 DNA reads TGTGCCAGCAGCTTACTAGCGGGAGGCTTCGCAGTTACGCAGTATTTT.

Regarding this clonotype: A much larger clone differs by one base, so this may be a read error. This chain joins TRBV6-4 and TRBJ2-3, with 8 bases matching TRBD2. The CDR3 runs to 15 residues. V lost 0 bases, J lost 2 bases, and 1 base stayed unmatched. Per germline, CDR1 MRHNA and CDR2 SNTAGT. The CDR3: CASSDSSGNTDTQYF. CDR3 DNA: TGTGCCAGCAGTGACTCTAGCGGGAACACAGATACGCAGTATTTT.

Of note for this clonotype: The junction departs from germline at one end; a sequencing error may be responsible. The chain couples TRBV11-2 to TRBJ2-1; 7 bases agree with TRBD2. Per the germline V gene, CDR1 is SGHAT and CDR2 is FQNNGV. There are 15 residues in the CDR3. The CDR3: CAGSTGLRVNNEQFF. CDR3 nucleotides: TGTGCCGGCAGCACGGGACTAAGAGTGAACAATGAGCAGTTCTTC.

Remarks on this clonotype: A read error may explain this, as a much larger clone is one base away. J is TRBJ2-2 and V is TRBV12-3 or TRBV12-4, with TRBD1 as a possible D gene (5 bases). V shed 6 bases and J shed 15 bases, with 20 bases lying between them. The CDR3 is 13 residues long. The CDR3 DNA reads as TGTGCCAGCAGGCCGGACACCCTAGGTGTAATGTTTTTT. It codes for CASRPDTLGVMFF.